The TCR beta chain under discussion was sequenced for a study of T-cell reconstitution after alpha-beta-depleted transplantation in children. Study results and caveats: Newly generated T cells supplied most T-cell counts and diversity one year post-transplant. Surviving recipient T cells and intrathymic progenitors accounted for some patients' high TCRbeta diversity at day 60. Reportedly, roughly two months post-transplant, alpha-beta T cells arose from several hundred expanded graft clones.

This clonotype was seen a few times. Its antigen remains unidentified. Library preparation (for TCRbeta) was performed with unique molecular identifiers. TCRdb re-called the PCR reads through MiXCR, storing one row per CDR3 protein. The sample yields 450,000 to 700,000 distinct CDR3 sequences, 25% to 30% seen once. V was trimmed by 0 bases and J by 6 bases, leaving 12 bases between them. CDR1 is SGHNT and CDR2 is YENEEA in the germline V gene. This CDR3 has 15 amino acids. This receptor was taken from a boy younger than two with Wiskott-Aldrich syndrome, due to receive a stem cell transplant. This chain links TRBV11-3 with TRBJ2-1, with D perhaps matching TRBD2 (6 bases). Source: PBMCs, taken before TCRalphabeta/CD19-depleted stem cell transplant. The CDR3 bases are TGTGCCAGCAGCTTAGATCCTGCGGGATCCAATGAGCAGTTCTTC. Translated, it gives CASSLDPAGSNEQFF.